These T cell receptor beta chains were read from a single sample in a study of cytomegalovirus exposure and HLA in healthy donors. The table came from immunoSEQ multiplex PCR; TCRdb's copy has only in-frame clones and leaves some out. The table shows a few hundred thousand clones, with about 86% occurring only once. Sequencing used PBMCs. Receptors originate from a woman aged 60-75 years in good health and CMV-seropositive. The conserved cysteine and the conserved F or W are not part of the CDR3 here. Fields, in order: CDR3 protein, clone size, V gene. For some rows the clone size is stated as once, few or many, or as a class when expanded; others skip it.

cdr3_aa: ATPAGTGGYNEQF
clone_size: few
v_call: TRBV7-9

cdr3_aa: ASASSTGGVTEAF
clone_size: few
v_call: TRBV11-3

cdr3_aa: ASEIATEAF
clone_size: NA
v_call: TRBV2

cdr3_aa: ASSSSTVTYGYT
clone_size: NA
v_call: TRBV28

cdr3_aa: ASSLAGGSGYT
clone_size: NA
v_call: TRBV7-2

cdr3_aa: ASRSQGVLKRGAF
clone_size: NA
v_call: TRBV7-9

cdr3_aa: ASSLKGQGVRF
clone_size: NA
v_call: TRBV27

cdr3_aa: ASSLVLGQLTLDGYT
clone_size: NA
v_call: TRBV5-1

cdr3_aa: ATSRERGSYEQY
clone_size: NA
v_call: TRBV15

cdr3_aa: ASSIRRGEKLF
clone_size: once
v_call: TRBV19

cdr3_aa: ASSLSGGGGQPQH
clone_size: NA
v_call: TRBV7-9

cdr3_aa: ASSVVPAALQSSGANVLT
clone_size: NA
v_call: TRBV9

cdr3_aa: ASSPWAANYGYT
clone_size: NA
v_call: TRBV2

cdr3_aa: ASSQGQTVYNSPLH
clone_size: NA
v_call: TRBV4-1

cdr3_aa: ASRGLAGYEQY
clone_size: NA
v_call: TRBV6-5

cdr3_aa: ASSLAGGGRTEAF
clone_size: NA
v_call: TRBV7-2

cdr3_aa: ASTGRTPNTEAF
clone_size: NA
v_call: TRBV6-5

cdr3_aa: ASSPPRGTGGGYT
clone_size: NA
v_call: TRBV18

cdr3_aa: ATSLGGGYGYT
clone_size: NA
v_call: TRBV15

cdr3_aa: ASGGPPGQGDQPQH
clone_size: NA
v_call: TRBV28

cdr3_aa: ASSGNMNTEAF
clone_size: few
v_call: TRBV10-1

cdr3_aa: ASSLGRLKPQH
clone_size: NA
v_call: TRBV27

cdr3_aa: ATSQGLAGTGELF
clone_size: NA
v_call: TRBV15

cdr3_aa: ASSEGDSSNQPQH
clone_size: few
v_call: TRBV25-1

cdr3_aa: ASSFRRAGLSNTGELF
clone_size: NA
v_call: TRBV7-8

cdr3_aa: ASSPQGAVGYT
clone_size: NA
v_call: TRBV7-3

cdr3_aa: ASSFQQGTGKGSYEQY
clone_size: NA
v_call: TRBV5-5

cdr3_aa: ASSSPGGNQPQH
clone_size: NA
v_call: TRBV27

cdr3_aa: SVGLGSVTYEQY
clone_size: once
v_call: TRBV29-1

cdr3_aa: ASSSTQGSRTEAF
clone_size: NA
v_call: TRBV7-9

cdr3_aa: ASSLPTHSYEQY
clone_size: NA
v_call: TRBV28

cdr3_aa: ASSHWAGGADTQY
clone_size: NA
v_call: TRBV4-1

cdr3_aa: ASSLGQGDAYEQY
clone_size: NA
v_call: TRBV7-9

cdr3_aa: ASSLWTGEDEKLF
clone_size: NA
v_call: TRBV5-1

cdr3_aa: ASSLDTGPYNEQF
clone_size: NA
v_call: TRBV5-4

cdr3_aa: ASSPRGLAVYEQY
clone_size: NA
v_call: TRBV6-5

cdr3_aa: ASSPPAGFDTEAF
clone_size: NA
v_call: TRBV18

cdr3_aa: ASSQDLTLSGANVLT
clone_size: few
v_call: TRBV4-1

cdr3_aa: ASSLSSDYNEQF
clone_size: NA
v_call: TRBV27

cdr3_aa: ASSFSDWLSNYGYT
clone_size: NA
v_call: TRBV28

cdr3_aa: ASSSGIQSGEQY
clone_size: few
v_call: TRBV5-1

cdr3_aa: ASSQQGDNYGYT
clone_size: few
v_call: TRBV6-1

cdr3_aa: ASSLEGSGEKLF
clone_size: NA
v_call: TRBV5-1

cdr3_aa: ASSSQGAGTEAF
clone_size: NA
v_call: TRBV7-9

cdr3_aa: ASSPPGSGSVYNEQF
clone_size: NA
v_call: TRBV5-1

cdr3_aa: ASSLEGGQAKLF
clone_size: NA
v_call: TRBV5-1

cdr3_aa: ASSEAGGSDTQY
clone_size: NA
v_call: TRBV6-1

cdr3_aa: ASTVTGVNTEAF
clone_size: few
v_call: TRBV5-5

cdr3_aa: ASSPPTGTSGYNEQF
clone_size: once
v_call: TRBV5-6